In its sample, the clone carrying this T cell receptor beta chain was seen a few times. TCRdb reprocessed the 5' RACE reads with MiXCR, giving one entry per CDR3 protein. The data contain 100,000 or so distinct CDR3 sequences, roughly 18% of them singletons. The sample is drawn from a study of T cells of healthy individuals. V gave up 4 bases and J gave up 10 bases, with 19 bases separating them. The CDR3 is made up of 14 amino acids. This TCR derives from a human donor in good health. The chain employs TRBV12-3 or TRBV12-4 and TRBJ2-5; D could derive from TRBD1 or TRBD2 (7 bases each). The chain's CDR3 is CASSSRQGGASQYF. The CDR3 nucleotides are TGTGCCAGCAGTTCCCGGCAGGGGGGGGCCAGCCAGTACTTC.